The T cell receptor (beta chain) under discussion was sequenced for a study of CD8 T cells in Susac syndrome (dated by TCRdb to the late 2010s). In terms of the full investigation: The study used repertoire sequencing to test whether antigen drove CD8+ T cell activation and differentiation in Susac syndrome. Clonality of the CD8+ T cell repertoire was compared between around 13 healthy donors, about 14 Susac syndrome patients and about 15 multiple sclerosis patients.

Results and caveats for the whole study, not just this receptor: The number of individuals in the TCR sequencing and HLA analysis was acknowledged as relatively small.

A word on this clonotype: Its antigen is unknown. Nothing much larger sits one base from this clone, and base qualities are not available.

RNA was extracted with the RNeasy kit and roughly 0.45 to 1 ug was reverse transcribed using random hexamers. The immunoSEQ multiplex PCR assay, which covers 54 Vbeta and 13 Jbeta segments, was used to amplify TCR beta CDR3 regions. PCR amplification bias was corrected using a synthetic template baseline for primer optimization and computational correction. The source study handled its data this way. Reads were assigned to V, D and J genes according to IMGT and analyzed in immunoSEQ Analyzer, with only productive sequences retained. Clonality was calculated as one minus the Shannon entropy normalized by log2 of the number of productive unique sequences. For each patient and control, public and private clones were evaluated among the 100 most prevalent clones. A clone was defined as Susac-specific if it was absent from the healthy and MS cohorts, from some 980 published viral clones and from other ImmuneACCESS disease sequences. TCRdb took the public reads, trimmed them with fastp at Q25, ran MiXCR for clone calling and kept in-frame beta chains. Every entry covers one CDR3 protein and lists the most common genes and DNA from its rows. For this entry, the V and J calls and clone size follow TCRdb and not the study's own pipeline. The sample records tens of thousands of distinct CDR3 sequences, just over 90% of which are singletons. Roughly 0.5% of the sample rests with the top ten.

Peripheral blood CD8+ and CD4+ T cells from healthy donors, Susac syndrome patients and multiple sclerosis patients were profiled by high-throughput TCR beta sequencing. The multiple sclerosis controls were treatment-naive patients whose relapsing-remitting disease, either stable or active, fulfilled the revised McDonald criteria. Bulk CD8+ and CD4+ T cells were purified by magnetic negative isolation, while CD8+ TEMRA cells were enriched using FACS. Blood was drawn into EDTA tubes, processed within 24 hours, and PBMCs were isolated by density gradient centrifugation. PBMCs intended for TCR sequencing were cryopreserved in liquid nitrogen and thawed later in a water bath at 37 degrees C. Purity of sorted or isolated CD4+, CD8+ and CD8+ TEMRA cells was at least 90%. Based on the germline V gene, the CDR1 and CDR2 sequences are SNHLY and FYNNEI. Counted from cysteine to phenylalanine, this CDR3 has 14 amino acids. Solely the CDR3 DNA is kept, with 42 bases framed from the first base. V gives up 4 bases and J gives up 2 bases, and the segment between their germline ends measures 8 bases.

Sample: CD8+ T cells from PBMCs. This clonotype was sampled from a human donor with multiple sclerosis. The rearrangement combines TRBV2 with TRBJ2-2, with the D gene call left open. Here is the DNA: TGTGCCAGCAGTGTAACAACAAACACCGGGGAGCTGTTTTTT. Its translation reads: CASSVTTNTGELFF. The full variable domain, with segments outside the CDR3 supplied by the reference TRBV2 and TRBJ2-2 proteins, appears as EPEVTQTPSHQVTQMGQEVILRCVPISNHLYFYWYRQILGQKVEFLVSFYNNEISEKSEIFDDQFSVERPDGSNFTLKIRSTKLEDSAMYFCASSVTTNTGELFFGEGSRLTVL.